The 20 T cell receptor beta chains below were found in one sample sequenced in a study of T cell responses to AZD1222 COVID-19 vaccine (dated by TCRdb to 2020 to 2023). The sample's time point label is to be understood as: baseline before first vaccination. The library was built by means of the immunoSEQ multiplex PCR assay. The immuneACCESS repertoire file appears here via TCRdb, limited to in-frame rearrangements. These files lack a portion of the clones; in checked studies, under half of the deficit traces to unresolved V genes, and the cause of the others is not known. Across this sample there are 100,000 to 150,000 clones, with 88% seen only once. The ten top clones hold more than 3.5% of the sample. Sequencing was performed on peripheral blood, taken on day 0 of AZD1222 vaccination. All receptors derive from an adult in good health.

This clone came up once. The rearrangement links TRBV3-1 (or the pseudogene TRBV3-2) to TRBJ2-7, with 9 nucleotides matching TRBD2. The trim removed 4 bases at V and 7 bases at J, leaving 8 bases unmatched. CDR1 LGHDT and CDR2 YNNKEL come from the germline V gene (reference sequence). This CDR3 comprises 14 residues. DNA of the CDR3: TGTGCCAGCAGCCCCGCTAGCGGGGTCCGGGAGCAGTACTTC. Its protein product is CASSPASGVREQYF.

This rearrangement joins TRBV21-1 to TRBJ2-3. TRBV21-1 is a pseudogene locus. CDR3 size: 19 residues. The CDR3 protein is CASSTIPPETYIGTDTQYF. CDR3 nucleotides: TGTGCCAGCAGCACCATTCCCCCCGAGACGTATATTGGCACAGATACGCAGTATTTT.

The chain joins TRBV10-3 to TRBJ2-7; TRBD2 aligns across 7 bases. Germline CDR1 is ENHRY and CDR2 is SYGVKD. The length of the CDR3 is 15 residues. V shed 2 bases and J 6 bases; nucleotides not matched to a gene: 10. The CDR3 region is CAISERRESSGEQYF. CDR3 DNA: TGTGCCATCAGTGAGAGGCGGGAGAGTTCGGGCGAGCAGTACTTC.

In this sample, this clone turned up once. This chain links TRBV19 with TRBJ2-2, with D possibly TRBD1 on 5 matching bases. In germline, CDR1 is LNHDA, CDR2 SQIVND (reference sequence). The CDR3 sequence is 14 residues long. Trimming took 4 bases from V and 1 from J, leaving 7 bases between them. CDR3 nucleotides: TGTGCCAGTAGTAGCCAGGGGAACACCGGGGAGCTGTTTTTT. Protein: CASSSQGNTGELFF.

The chain couples TRBV24-1 to TRBJ2-3, with 7 bases matching TRBD2. Germline V gene data show CDR1 as KGHDR and CDR2 as SFDVKD. V shed 8 bases and J 0 bases; nucleotides not matched to a gene: 4. The CDR3 is 14 residues long. As DNA, the CDR3 is TGTGCCACCATGGGTAGCGGGAGCACAGATACGCAGTATTTT. Amino acid sequence: CATMGSGSTDTQYF.

This chain links TRBV7-9 with TRBJ2-7, with D possibly matching TRBD1 (6 bases). Germline V gene data show CDR1 as SEHNR and CDR2 as FQNEAQ (reference sequence). This CDR3 is built from 13 residues. Trimming left V 2 bases short and J 3 bases short, with 8 bases between. CDR3 protein: CASSLLGGYEQYF. DNA of the CDR3: TGTGCCAGCAGCTTACTAGGGGGCTACGAGCAGTACTTC. Complete variable domain (other parts from reference TRBV7-9 and TRBJ2-7): DTGVSQNPRHKITKRGQNVTFRCDPISEHNRLYWYRQTLGQGPEFLTYFQNEAQLEKSRLLSDRFSAERPKGSFSTLEIQRTEQGDSAMYLCASSLLGGYEQYFGPGTRLTVT.

Details on this clone: This may arise from a read error, as a much more abundant clone is one base away. The rearrangement joins TRBV7-3 to TRBJ2-3, with D possibly being TRBD2 (6 bases). This CDR3 has 14 amino acids. Trimming removed 5 bases at V and 0 bases at J, with 9 bases between. Germline V gives CDR1 SGHTA, CDR2 FQGTGA. CDR3 protein: CASSLGRSTDTQYF. The DNA for the CDR3 is TGTGCCAGCAGCCTCGGGAGAAGCACAGATACGCAGTATTTT.

This clone was seen a handful of times. The chain joins TRBV4-2 to TRBJ1-1, with D perhaps matching TRBD1 (6 bases). CDR3 length: 16 amino acids. V lost 0 bases to trimming and J lost 3 bases, with 14 bases between them. CDR1 is LGHNA, CDR2 YNFKEQ, per germline. The CDR3 nucleotides read TGTGCCAGCAGCCAAGAATACAGGGTATTGTACACTGAAGCTTTCTTT. This sequence encodes CASSQEYRVLYTEAFF.

V and J are TRBV9 and TRBJ2-1; no reliable D call. V dropped 0 bases and J dropped 5 bases, with 18 bases sitting between them. CDR1 and CDR2 from the germline V gene are SGDLS and YYNGEE. The CDR3 has 17 amino acids. The CDR3 DNA is TGTGCCAGCAGCGTAGTTACCGTCCCCGGCCCTGACAATGAGCAGTTCTTC. Protein product: CASSVVTVPGPDNEQFF.

The chain combines TRBV11-3 with TRBJ2-2, with 10 bases aligning to TRBD2. This CDR3 has 15 residues. The J segment lost 5 bases and the V segment lost 4 bases, leaving 4 bases of the junction unmatched. Germline CDR1 reads SGHNT; CDR2 reads YENEEA. The DNA of the CDR3 is TGTGCCAGCAGCTCACTAGCGGGGAGTACCGGGGAGCTGTTTTTT. Translating it yields CASSSLAGSTGELFF. Combining the CDR3 with reference TRBV11-3 and TRBJ2-2 gives the whole variable domain EAGVVQSPRYKIIEKKQPVAFWCNPISGHNTLYWYLQNLGQGPELLIRYENEEAVDDSQLPKDRFSAERLKGVDSTLKIQPAELGDSAVYLCASSSLAGSTGELFFGEGSRLTVL.

This clone showed up just a few times. This sequence joins TRBV6-5 and TRBJ2-2; 10 bases match TRBD1. J lost 5 bases, V lost 5 bases, and 5 bases had no gene match. Germline CDR1 MNHEY, CDR2 SVGAGI. The CDR3 sequence is 15 residues long. The CDR3 loop is CASSTGTGETGELFF. In DNA form, the CDR3 reads TGTGCCAGCAGTACCGGGACAGGGGAAACCGGGGAGCTGTTTTTT.

The chain uses TRBV5-4 and TRBJ2-1; 7 bases fit TRBD2. With V trimmed by 6 bases and J by 6 bases, 12 bases remained unmatched. The CDR3 runs 15 residues. From germline, CDR1 is SGHNT and CDR2 YYREEE (reference sequence). The CDR3 loop reads CASTSGGRASNEQFF. CDR3 DNA sequence: TGTGCCAGCACCTCTGGGGGGAGGGCCTCCAATGAGCAGTTCTTC. Variable domain in full (rest from reference TRBV5-4 and TRBJ2-1): ETGVTQSPTHLIKTRGQQVTLRCSSQSGHNTVSWYQQALGQGPQFIFQYYREEENGRGNFPPRFSGLQFPNYSSELNVNALELDDSALYLCASTSGGRASNEQFFGPGTRLTVL.

V usage is TRBV5-6 and J usage is TRBJ1-1; D unresolved. Germline values: CDR1 SGHDT, CDR2 YYEEEE. Trimming pared 0 bases from V and 4 bases from J, leaving 13 bases between. This CDR3 spans 15 amino acids. The CDR3 reads CASSLAGNSGTEAFF. The CDR3 DNA is TGTGCCAGCAGCTTGGCCGGGAACTCCGGCACTGAAGCTTTCTTT. The full variable domain, its missing parts supplied by reference TRBV5-6 and TRBJ1-1, is DAGVTQSPTHLIKTRGQQVTLRCSPKSGHDTVSWYQQALGQGPQFIFQYYEEEERQRGNFPDRFSGHQFPNYSSELNVNALLLGDSALYLCASSLAGNSGTEAFFGQGTRLTVV.

The V and J genes are TRBV25-1 and TRBJ1-1; D remains unclear. V shed 0 bases and J shed 1 base, with 12 bases lying between them. The germline V gene encodes CDR1 MGHDK and CDR2 SYGVNS. This CDR3 is 16 amino acids long. The CDR3 DNA reads TGTGCCAGCAGTGAATACGGGAGGGTGGAGAACACTGAAGCTTTCTTT. Its translation is CASSEYGRVENTEAFF.

CDR3 nucleotide sequence: TGTGCCAGCACTTTAGGGGTAGCGGAAAAAGCGGCTTTCTTT. Amino acids: CASTLGVAEKAAFF. The rearrangement links TRBV2 to TRBJ1-1; perhaps TRBD1 as D (5 bases). Germline values: CDR1 SNHLY, CDR2 FYNNEI. The V gene lost 7 bases and the J gene lost 11 bases, with 23 bases spanning the gap. This CDR3 spans 14 amino acids.

This chain uses TRBV6-6 with TRBJ2-5; a weak D match, TRBD1 (5 bases). The germline V gene encodes CDR1 MNHNY and CDR2 SVGAGI (reference sequence). The CDR3 is made up of 18 amino acids. The V gene lost 6 bases and the J gene lost 2 bases, with 25 bases spanning the gap. The CDR3 coding sequence is TGTGCCAGCAGGCGACGGATCCTAGGACAAGTGGGACAAGAGACCCAGTACTTC. It yields the protein CASRRRILGQVGQETQYF.

The chain recombines TRBV5-8 with TRBJ1-4, with TRBD1 as a possible D gene (6 bases). The CDR3 covers 15 residues. Germline V gene lookup returns CDR1 SGHTS and CDR2 YDEGEE. Between the trimmed V and J ends, which lost 0 bases and 8 bases, there was a span of 14 bases. CDR3 protein: CASSLDVRGGEKLFF. The DNA of the CDR3 is TGTGCCAGCAGCTTGGATGTTAGGGGGGGAGAAAAACTGTTTTTT.

As concerns this clone: This sample includes further DNA sequences coding for the same CDR3. The gene calls are TRBV7-2 and TRBJ2-7; D may be TRBD2 (6 bases). This CDR3 region has 12 residues. Trimming removed 5 bases at V and 4 bases at J, with 9 bases between. CDR1 is SGHTA, CDR2 FQGNSA, per germline. CDR3 nucleotides: TGTGCCAGCAGCCCGACTAGTTACGAGCAGTACTTC. It is translated as CASSPTSYEQYF.

This chain uses TRBV12-3 or TRBV12-4 with TRBJ2-6; D gene unclear. The CDR3 runs 13 residues. V shed 6 bases and J shed 1 base, with 4 bases lying between them. CDR3 in amino acids: CASSFSGANVLTF. The CDR3 region has the DNA TGTGCCAGCAGCTTTTCTGGGGCCAACGTCCTGACTTTC.

The chain carries TRBV7-8 and TRBJ1-5, with D possibly matching TRBD1 (5 bases). Germline lookup yields CDR1 SGHVS and CDR2 FQNEAQ. Trimming took 2 bases from V and 7 from J, leaving 9 bases between them. The CDR3 is 13 residues long. The CDR3 region is CASSLSQVQPQHF. The CDR3 DNA follows: TGTGCCAGCAGCTTATCACAGGTCCAGCCCCAGCATTTT.